These 26 T cell receptor beta chains came from one sample sequenced in a study of shared clonotypes between healthy human individuals. Naive CD8 cells, CD45RO-negative and positively selected for CCR7, excluded terminally differentiated effector memory CD45RA+ cells. Clones were read by immunoSEQ multiplex PCR, and TCRdb kept only the in-frame ones, dropping some. The data show 1.5 million to 2.5 million clones, about 94% seen once. Sequenced input: naive CD8+ T cells sorted from blood. The origin of the receptors is a man aged 18-30 years in good health.

The gene calls are TRBV11-2 and TRBJ1-1, with D uncertain. The germline V gene has CDR1 SGHAT and CDR2 FQNNGV. The CDR3 extends over 13 amino acids. Trimming left V 4 bases short and J 3 bases short, with 9 bases between. The CDR3 sequence is CASSSDLDTEAFF. DNA for the CDR3: TGTGCCAGCAGCTCAGACCTTGACACTGAAGCTTTCTTT.

A single count supports this clone. The gene calls are TRBV28 and TRBJ1-6; D not resolved. V lost 8 bases to trimming and J lost 5 bases, with 7 bases between them. The length of the CDR3 is 12 residues. Germline V gives CDR1 MDHEN, CDR2 SYDVKM. The DNA of the CDR3 is TGTGCCAGCGCAACGGATAATTCACCCCTCCACTTT. This codes for CASATDNSPLHF.

Details on this clone: The same CDR3 is also encoded by other DNA sequences in this sample. The V and J genes are TRBV14 and TRBJ2-7, with D perhaps being TRBD1 or TRBD2 (5 bases each). V shed 4 bases and J shed 3 bases, with 7 bases lying between them. This CDR3 has 12 residues. Germline CDR1 and CDR2: SGHDN and FVKESK. In DNA form, the CDR3 reads TGTGCCAGCAGCCCTGGGGGCTACGAGCAGTACTTC. Translated: CASSPGGYEQYF.

The chain employs TRBV7-9 and TRBJ2-7; maybe TRBD1 (8 bases). This CDR3 has 16 residues. With 5 bases removed from V and 4 bases from J, the gap between germline ends came to 21 bases. Germline V lookup: CDR1 SEHNR, CDR2 FQNEAQ (reference sequence). This CDR3 is CASSLGYGQGGYEQYF. CDR3 sequence (DNA): TGTGCCAGCAGCCTGGGATATGGACAGGGAGGGTACGAGCAGTACTTC. Complete variable domain (other parts from reference TRBV7-9 and TRBJ2-7): DTGVSQNPRHKITKRGQNVTFRCDPISEHNRLYWYRQTLGQGPEFLTYFQNEAQLEKSRLLSDRFSAERPKGSFSTLEIQRTEQGDSAMYLCASSLGYGQGGYEQYFGPGTRLTVT.

The V and J genes are TRBV7-6 and TRBJ2-7; D gene uncertain. CDR3 length equals 14 residues. Germline CDR1 and CDR2: SGHVS and FNYEAQ. Trimming removed 0 bases at V and 11 bases at J, with 17 bases between. In DNA, the CDR3 is TGTGCCAGCAGCTTAGCCCGGTTGGGCCGGCCTGAGTACTTC. Translated: CASSLARLGRPEYF.

J is TRBJ2-1 and V is TRBV13; possibly TRBD2 for D (6 bases). The CDR3 is 15 amino acids. V lost 0 bases and J lost 10, with 16 bases in between. The germline CDR1 and CDR2 sequences are PRHDT and FYEKMQ (reference sequence). DNA of the CDR3: TGTGCCAGCAGCTTAGGCGGGAGTGGCTCAAGCGAGCAGTTCTTC. This translates into CASSLGGSGSSEQFF. Drawing the rest from reference TRBV13 and TRBJ2-1, the complete variable domain is AAGVIQSPRHLIKEKRETATLKCYPIPRHDTVYWYQQGPGQDPQFLISFYEKMQSDKGSIPDRFSAQQFSDYHSELNMSSLELGDSALYFCASSLGGSGSSEQFFGPGTRLTVL.

This sequence joins TRBV27 and TRBJ2-7; D perhaps matches TRBD1 (6 bases). Trimming shortened V by 7 bases and J by 4 bases, and 23 bases separated the two germline ends. This CDR3 has 16 amino acids. The germline V gene encodes CDR1 MNHEY and CDR2 SMNVEV (reference sequence). For the CDR3, the DNA is TGTGCCAGCACCCCCTCCCTGGGACACCAGCCATACGAGCAGTACTTC. Encoded protein: CASTPSLGHQPYEQYF.

This rearrangement joins TRBV19 to TRBJ2-7; weak D call: TRBD2 (6 bases). Trimming pared 3 bases from V and 2 bases from J, leaving 11 bases between. This CDR3 region has 14 residues. Germline V gene sequence: CDR1 LNHDA, CDR2 SQIVND (reference sequence). The CDR3 bases are TGTGCCAGTAGTATTGATAGCGGCCCCTACGAGCAGTACTTC. Amino acid sequence: CASSIDSGPYEQYF. The whole variable domain, filled in from reference TRBV19 and TRBJ2-7, reads DGGITQSPKYLFRKEGQNVTLSCEQNLNHDAMYWYRQDPGQGLRLIYYSQIVNDFQKGDIAEGYSVSREKKESFPLTVTSAQKNPTAFYLCASSIDSGPYEQYFGPGTRLTVT.

The chain employs TRBV12-2 and TRBJ2-7; the table's D call of TRBD1 was not tested on the DNA. TRBV12-2 is recorded as a pseudogene. CDR3 size: 17 residues. CDR3: CASRLNTRTGRSYEQYF. In nucleotides, the CDR3 is TGTGCAAGTCGCTTAAACACCCGGACAGGCCGCTCCTACGAGCAGTACTTC.

The chain uses TRBV30 and TRBJ2-6; 10 bases map to TRBD2. CDR3 length: 16 amino acids. V lost 0 bases and J lost 2; bases outside the gene matches: 1. Germline V gene data show CDR1 as GTSNPN and CDR2 as SVGIG (reference sequence). CDR3 loop: CAWSVLAGPGANVLTF. CDR3 in DNA: TGTGCCTGGAGTGTACTAGCGGGACCTGGGGCCAACGTCCTGACTTTC. The whole variable domain, remainder taken from reference TRBV30 and TRBJ2-6, is SQTIHQWPATLVQPVGSPLSLECTVEGTSNPNLYWYRQAAGRGLQLLFYSVGIGQISSEVPQNLSASRPQDRQFILSSKKLLLSDSGFYLCAWSVLAGPGANVLTFGAGSRLTVL.

The chain is built from TRBV7-8 and TRBJ2-1; possible D gene TRBD2, 5 bases. V was pared by 7 bases and J by 3 bases, with 13 bases between. The CDR3 has 14 residues. Germline V lookup: CDR1 SGHVS, CDR2 FQNEAQ. Here the CDR3 DNA reads TGTGCCAGCACCACCGAGGGCTACTACAATGAGCAGTTCTTC. It specifies CASTTEGYYNEQFF.

This chain connects TRBV12-5 to TRBJ2-1; 7 bases are shared with TRBD1. Looked up from germline, CDR1 is LGHNT and CDR2 is FRNRAP. After removal of 9 bases from V and 4 bases from J, the junction contained 9 bases not matched to a gene. This CDR3 region has 14 residues. The CDR3 region has the DNA TGTGCTAGCGCCCCCGACAGGGAGTACAATGAGCAGTTCTTC. Translation gives CASAPDREYNEQFF.

As regards this clone: This sample includes further DNA sequences coding for the same CDR3. The V and J genes are TRBV7-9 and TRBJ1-2; 8 positions agree with TRBD1. The CDR3 runs to 14 residues. V was pared by 1 base and J by 5 bases, with 3 bases of the junction left unmatched. Looked up from germline, CDR1 is SEHNR and CDR2 is FQNEAQ (reference sequence). The CDR3 DNA sequence: TGTGCCAGCAGCTTAGGGGGGACAGGATATGGCTACACCTTC. It specifies CASSLGGTGYGYTF.

CDR3 sequence (DNA): TGTGCCAGCAGCCTAGGACTAGCAGATACGCAGTATTTT. This translates into CASSLGLADTQYF. This sequence joins TRBV6-6 and TRBJ2-3, with 7 positions matching TRBD2. Germline loops: CDR1 MNHNY, CDR2 SVGAGI (reference sequence). V trimming: 6 bases; J trimming: 4 bases; junction bases outside the gene matches: 4. The CDR3 is 13 amino acids.

The rearrangement uses TRBV7-2 and TRBJ2-1; no clear D. Germline CDR1 SGHTA, CDR2 FQGNSA. V lost 5 bases to trimming and J lost 3 bases, with 8 bases between them. This CDR3 is built from 13 residues. The CDR3 spells CASSPVNYNEQFF. CDR3 coding DNA: TGTGCCAGCAGCCCCGTCAACTACAATGAGCAGTTCTTC.

The chain carries TRBV30 and TRBJ1-5, with D uncertain. The CDR3 has 15 amino acids. V was shortened by 0 bases and J by 0 bases, with 9 bases between the two germline ends. From germline, CDR1 is GTSNPN and CDR2 SVGIG (reference sequence). CDR3 in amino acids: CAWSVRGYSNQPQHF. CDR3 nucleotide sequence: TGTGCCTGGAGTGTCCGCGGATATAGCAATCAGCCCCAGCATTTT.

On this clone: This sample also contains other DNA sequences that code for the same CDR3. V is TRBV4-3 and J is TRBJ2-1, with D possibly being TRBD2 (6 bases). The CDR3 has 14 amino acids. Germline values: CDR1 LGHNA, CDR2 YSLEER. Trimming took 1 base from V and 2 from J, leaving 6 bases between them. The CDR3 sequence is CASSQGLAYNEQFF. The CDR3 DNA sequence: TGCGCCAGCAGCCAAGGACTAGCCTACAATGAGCAGTTCTTC.

The rearrangement links TRBV12-5 to TRBJ2-7; D might be TRBD1 (6 bases). CDR1 is LGHNT and CDR2 is FRNRAP in the germline V gene. The germline V and J ends were trimmed by 6 bases and 3 bases, with 15 bases remaining between them. The CDR3 loop spans 14 amino acids. This CDR3 reads CASGWGPTNYEQYF. The CDR3 DNA reads TGTGCTAGTGGCTGGGGGCCCACCAACTACGAGCAGTACTTC. Full variable domain (rest looked up from reference TRBV12-5 and TRBJ2-7): DARVTQTPRHKVTEMGQEVTMRCQPILGHNTVFWYRQTMMQGLELLAYFRNRAPLDDSGMPKDRFSAEMPDATLATLKIQPSEPRDSAVYFCASGWGPTNYEQYFGPGTRLTVT.

The chain joins TRBV11-3 to TRBJ2-1, with D unresolved. Germline V CDR1 and CDR2: SGHNT, YENEEA. The length of the CDR3 is 13 residues. V gave up 1 base and J gave up 8 bases, with 9 bases separating them. Here the CDR3 DNA reads TGTGCCAGCAGCTTAGGCGAAAGTTATGAGCAGTTCTTC. It specifies CASSLGESYEQFF. The whole variable domain, remainder taken from reference TRBV11-3 and TRBJ2-1, is EAGVVQSPRYKIIEKKQPVAFWCNPISGHNTLYWYLQNLGQGPELLIRYENEEAVDDSQLPKDRFSAERLKGVDSTLKIQPAELGDSAVYLCASSLGESYEQFFGPGTRLTVL.

The rearrangement joins TRBV6-1 to TRBJ1-1, with a possible D match to TRBD1 (6 bases). The V end lost 4 bases, the J end lost 9 bases, and 15 bases lay between the germline ends. This CDR3 is built from 13 residues. Germline V gives CDR1 MNHNS, CDR2 SASEGT. The CDR3 spells CASSAPRGVKAFF. CDR3 bases: TGTGCCAGCAGTGCCCCGAGGGGGGTAAAAGCTTTCTTT.

The chain carries TRBV13 and TRBJ2-5; no definite D call. Germline lookup yields CDR1 PRHDT and CDR2 FYEKMQ (reference sequence). CDR3 length: 14 residues. V was pared by 1 base and J by 2 bases, with 8 bases between. CDR3 DNA sequence: TGTGCCAGCAGCTTAGCAGAGTTACAAGAGACCCAGTACTTC. It translates to CASSLAELQETQYF.

The chain carries TRBV6-6 and TRBJ2-5; 7 positions match TRBD1. J gave up 5 bases and V 6 bases, and 12 bases lay outside the gene matches. The CDR3 is 15 residues long. Germline V gene data show CDR1 as MNHNY and CDR2 as SVGAGI (reference sequence). The CDR3 reads CASRETGMIMETQYF. The CDR3 DNA is TGTGCCAGCAGGGAGACAGGGATGATTATGGAGACCCAGTACTTC.

This clone occurred once. This CDR3 reads CASSLVAAGANVLTF. The CDR3 nucleotides are TGCGCCAGCAGCTTGGTGGCGGCTGGGGCCAACGTCCTGACTTTC. The chain uses TRBV5-1 and TRBJ2-6; D is uncertain. The CDR3 covers 15 residues. Germline CDR1 and CDR2: SGHRS and YFSETQ. V lost 0 bases, J lost 2 bases, and 6 bases lay in between.

The chain recombines TRBV2 with TRBJ2-7; TRBD1 or TRBD2 may be the D gene (6 bases each). There are 11 residues in the CDR3. Germline CDR1 reads SNHLY; CDR2 reads FYNNEI. Trimming removed 7 bases at V and 7 bases at J, with 11 bases between. The CDR3 reads CASTGAGEQYF. CDR3 in DNA: TGTGCCAGCACGGGGGCGGGGGAGCAGTACTTC.

The rearrangement links TRBV19 to TRBJ2-7; D unclear. Germline CDR1 reads LNHDA; CDR2 reads SQIVND (reference sequence). V lost 6 bases to trimming and J lost 5 bases, with 20 bases between them. There are 15 residues in the CDR3. The chain's CDR3 is CASSHLPLGPNEQYF. The CDR3 region has the DNA TGTGCCAGTAGCCACTTACCCCTTGGGCCCAACGAGCAGTACTTC.

The CDR3 reads CASSQIGNPYEQYF. CDR3 in DNA: TGCGCCAGCAGCCAAATAGGCAATCCCTACGAGCAGTACTTC. The chain has TRBV4-1 and TRBJ2-7; D is ambiguous. This CDR3 has 14 residues. Germline loops: CDR1 MGHRA, CDR2 YSYEKL. V lost 2 bases, J lost 2 bases, and 10 bases lay in between.